This TCR beta chain emerged from a study of T-cell memory formation after mild COVID-19. From the 5' RACE reads, TCRdb called clonotypes with MiXCR, one entry per CDR3 protein. This sample has under 300,000 distinct CDR3 sequences, with 7% to 10% found just once. This clonotype was detected many times. Its antigen is not known. Points from the study as a whole: Some clones that responded were present in memory (sampled pre-infection), which suggests cross-reactive memory joined. CD4+ contracting clones were mainly CM and EM; CD8+ ones, EMRA.

This CDR3 is built from 15 residues. Germline V gives CDR1 DFQATT, CDR2 SNEGSKA (reference sequence). After removal of 5 bases from V and 3 bases from J, the junction contained 5 bases not matched to a gene. The sequencing input was PBMCs or a T cell subset sorted from them (not recorded which). The source of this sequence is a man younger than 35 who had mild COVID-19 (a few samples of this study predate the infection). Cell type and time point are not known. This chain links TRBV20-1 with TRBJ2-2; 11 bases line up with TRBD2. This CDR3 reads CSAYPSGRYTGELFF. The CDR3 DNA is TGCAGTGCTTATCCTAGCGGGAGGTACACCGGGGAGCTGTTTTTT.